Described below is a single T cell receptor beta chain sequence and its context. These data are taken from a study of blood T cell repertoires in COVID-19. Study information: Donors in the United States, Italy and Spain gave samples during acute or convalescent COVID-19.

The germline V gene has CDR1 SQVTM and CDR2 ANQGSEA. The CDR3 has 14 amino acids. The V end lost 6 bases, the J end lost 3 bases, and 17 bases lay between the germline ends. Measured with immunoSEQ multiplex PCR; TCRdb has only the in-frame clones, and not every one. The table lists fewer than 250,000 clones, 88% of them singletons. This TCR was sampled from a man between 35 and 55 years old with acute or convalescent COVID-19. The V gene is TRBV29-1, the J gene TRBJ1-1; perhaps TRBD1 as D (5 bases). The sample taken for sequencing was peripheral blood. The CDR3 region has the DNA TGCAGCGTGGGGCCTATTAAAGGGGACACTGAAGCTTTCTTT. Amino acids: CSVGPIKGDTEAFF.